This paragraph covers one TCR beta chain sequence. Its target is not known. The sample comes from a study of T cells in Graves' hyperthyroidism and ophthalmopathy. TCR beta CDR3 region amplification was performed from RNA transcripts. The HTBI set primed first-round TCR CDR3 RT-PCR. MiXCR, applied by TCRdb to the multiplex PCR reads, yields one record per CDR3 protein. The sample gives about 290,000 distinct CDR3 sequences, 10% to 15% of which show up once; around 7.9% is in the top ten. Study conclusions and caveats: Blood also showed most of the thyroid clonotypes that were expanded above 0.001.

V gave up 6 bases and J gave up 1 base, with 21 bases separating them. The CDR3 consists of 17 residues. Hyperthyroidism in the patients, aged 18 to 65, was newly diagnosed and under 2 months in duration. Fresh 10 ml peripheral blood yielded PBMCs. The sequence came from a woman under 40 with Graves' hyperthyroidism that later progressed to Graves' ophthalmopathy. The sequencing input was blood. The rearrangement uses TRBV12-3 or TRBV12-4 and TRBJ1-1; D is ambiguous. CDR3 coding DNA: TGTGCCAGCAGGCCCCGTTCGGCAGGTTCGTCGAACACTGAAGCTTTCTTT. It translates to CASRPRSAGSSNTEAFF.